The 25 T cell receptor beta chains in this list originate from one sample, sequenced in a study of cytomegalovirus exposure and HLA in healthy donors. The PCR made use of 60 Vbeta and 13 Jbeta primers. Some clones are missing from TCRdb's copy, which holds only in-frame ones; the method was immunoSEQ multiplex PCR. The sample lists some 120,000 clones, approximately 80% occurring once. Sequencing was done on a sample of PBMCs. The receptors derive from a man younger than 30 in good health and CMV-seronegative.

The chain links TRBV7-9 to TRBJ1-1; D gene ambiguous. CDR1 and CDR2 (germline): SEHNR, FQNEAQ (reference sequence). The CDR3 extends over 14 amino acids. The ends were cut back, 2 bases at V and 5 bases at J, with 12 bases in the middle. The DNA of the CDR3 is TGTGCCAGCAGCTTACTAGAGGGTCTGACTGAAGCTTTCTTT. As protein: CASSLLEGLTEAFF.

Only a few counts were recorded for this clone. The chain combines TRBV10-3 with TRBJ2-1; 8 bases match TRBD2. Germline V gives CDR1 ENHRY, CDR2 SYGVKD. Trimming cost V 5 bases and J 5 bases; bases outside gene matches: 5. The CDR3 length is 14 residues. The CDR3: CAISSGSGNNEQFF. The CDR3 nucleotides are TGTGCCATCAGTAGCGGGAGTGGAAACAATGAGCAGTTCTTC.

CDR3 nucleotides: TGTGCCTGGAGTATAAACGCGGATACGCAGTATTTT. This translates into CAWSINADTQYF. The chain combines TRBV30 with TRBJ2-3, with D unclear. The germline V gene has CDR1 GTSNPN and CDR2 SVGIG (reference sequence). This CDR3 region has 12 residues. V lost 2 bases and J 6 bases, leaving 9 bases between the germline ends.

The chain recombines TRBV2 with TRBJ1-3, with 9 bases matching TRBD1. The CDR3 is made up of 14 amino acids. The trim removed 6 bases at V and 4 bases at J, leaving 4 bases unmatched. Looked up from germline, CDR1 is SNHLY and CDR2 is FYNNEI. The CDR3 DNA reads TGTGCCAGCAGGCCCGGGACAGGGGGAAACACCATATATTTT. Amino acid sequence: CASRPGTGGNTIYF.

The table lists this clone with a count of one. This chain's CDR3 is CASSSAGAYNEQFF. For the CDR3, the DNA is TGTGCCAGCAGCTCAGCGGGAGCCTACAATGAGCAGTTCTTC. J is TRBJ2-1 and V is TRBV7-3, with 8 bases that match TRBD2. This CDR3 has 14 amino acids. CDR1 and CDR2 (germline): SGHTA, FQGTGA. Trimming cost V 4 bases and J 2 bases; bases outside gene matches: 1.

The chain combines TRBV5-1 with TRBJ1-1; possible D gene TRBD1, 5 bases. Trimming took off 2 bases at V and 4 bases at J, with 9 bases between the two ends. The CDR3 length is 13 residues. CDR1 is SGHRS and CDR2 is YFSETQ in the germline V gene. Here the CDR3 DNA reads TGCGCCAGCAGCTTCAGGGCGGCCACTGAAGCTTTCTTT. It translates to CASSFRAATEAFF.

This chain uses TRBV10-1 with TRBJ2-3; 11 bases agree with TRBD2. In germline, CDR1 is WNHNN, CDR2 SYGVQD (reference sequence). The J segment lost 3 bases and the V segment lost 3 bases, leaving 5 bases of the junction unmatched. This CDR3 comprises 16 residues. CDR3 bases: TGCGCCAGCAGTGATAGGCTAGCGGGAGGAACAGATACGCAGTATTTT. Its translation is CASSDRLAGGTDTQYF.

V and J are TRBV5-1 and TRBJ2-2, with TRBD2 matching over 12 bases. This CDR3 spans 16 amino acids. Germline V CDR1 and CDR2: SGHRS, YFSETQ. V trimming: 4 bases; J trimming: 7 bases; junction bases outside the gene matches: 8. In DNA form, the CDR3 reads TGCGCCAGCAGCCCCCTGACTAGCGGGGGTAACGGGGAGCTGTTTTTT. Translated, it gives CASSPLTSGGNGELFF.

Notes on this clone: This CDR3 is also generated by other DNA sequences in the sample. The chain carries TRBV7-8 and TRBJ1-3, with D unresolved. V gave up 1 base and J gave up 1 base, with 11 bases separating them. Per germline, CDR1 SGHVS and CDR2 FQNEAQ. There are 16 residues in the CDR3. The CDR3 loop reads CASSLGRGSSGNTIYF. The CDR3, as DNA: TGTGCCAGCAGCTTAGGGCGCGGTAGTTCTGGAAACACCATATATTTT.

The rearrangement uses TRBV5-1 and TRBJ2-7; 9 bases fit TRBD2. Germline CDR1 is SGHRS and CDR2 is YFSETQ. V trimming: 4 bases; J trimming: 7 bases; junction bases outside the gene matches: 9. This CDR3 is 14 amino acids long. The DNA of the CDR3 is TGCGCCAGCAGCGTATTAGCGGGAGACGGGGAGCAGTACTTC. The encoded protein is CASSVLAGDGEQYF.

CDR3 protein: CAGKTEKNTEAFF. As DNA, the CDR3 is TGTGCCGGCAAGACAGAAAAGAACACTGAAGCTTTCTTT. V and J are TRBV2 and TRBJ1-1, with D tentatively TRBD1 (5 bases). This CDR3 comprises 13 residues. Trimming pared 11 bases from V and 1 base from J, leaving 14 bases between. CDR1 is SNHLY, CDR2 FYNNEI, per germline.

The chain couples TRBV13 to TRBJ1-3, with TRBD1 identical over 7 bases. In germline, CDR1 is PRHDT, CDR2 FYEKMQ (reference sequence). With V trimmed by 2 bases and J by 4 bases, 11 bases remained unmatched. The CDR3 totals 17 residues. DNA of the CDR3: TGTGCCAGCAGCTTATTTCGGGCGACAGGGCCCGGAAACACCATATATTTT. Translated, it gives CASSLFRATGPGNTIYF.

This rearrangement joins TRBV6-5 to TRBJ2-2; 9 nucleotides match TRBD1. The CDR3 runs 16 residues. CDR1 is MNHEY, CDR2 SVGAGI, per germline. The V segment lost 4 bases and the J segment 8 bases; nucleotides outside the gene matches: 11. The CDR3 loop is CASSSPQGAGYGELFF. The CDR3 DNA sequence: TGTGCCAGCAGTTCCCCACAGGGGGCGGGCTATGGGGAGCTGTTTTTT.

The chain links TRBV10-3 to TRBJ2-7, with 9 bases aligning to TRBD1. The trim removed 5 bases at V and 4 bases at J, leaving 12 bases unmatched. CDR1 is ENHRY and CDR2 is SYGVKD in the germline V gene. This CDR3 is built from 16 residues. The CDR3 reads CAISQSRTGASYEQYF. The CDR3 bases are TGTGCCATCAGTCAAAGTCGGACAGGGGCCAGTTACGAGCAGTACTTC.

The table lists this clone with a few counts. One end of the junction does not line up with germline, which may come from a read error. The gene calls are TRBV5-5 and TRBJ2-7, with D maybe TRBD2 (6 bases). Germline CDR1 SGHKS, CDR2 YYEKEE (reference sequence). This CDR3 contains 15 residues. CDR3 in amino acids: CASTLSPQGGYEQYF. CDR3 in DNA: TGTGCCAGCACCTTGAGTCCCCAGGGAGGCTACGAGCAGTACTTC.

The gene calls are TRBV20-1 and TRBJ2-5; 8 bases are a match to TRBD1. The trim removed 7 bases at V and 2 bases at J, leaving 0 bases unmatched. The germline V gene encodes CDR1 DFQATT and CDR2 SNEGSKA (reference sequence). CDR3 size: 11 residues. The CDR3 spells CSGQGQETQYF. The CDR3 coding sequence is TGCAGTGGACAGGGGCAAGAGACCCAGTACTTC.

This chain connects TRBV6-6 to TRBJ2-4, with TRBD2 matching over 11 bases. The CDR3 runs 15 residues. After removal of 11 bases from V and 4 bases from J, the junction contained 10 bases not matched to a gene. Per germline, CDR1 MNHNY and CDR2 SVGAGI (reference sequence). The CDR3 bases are TGTGCCGCGACTCCCGGGACTAGCGGAAAAAACATTCAGTACTTC. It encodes CAATPGTSGKNIQYF.

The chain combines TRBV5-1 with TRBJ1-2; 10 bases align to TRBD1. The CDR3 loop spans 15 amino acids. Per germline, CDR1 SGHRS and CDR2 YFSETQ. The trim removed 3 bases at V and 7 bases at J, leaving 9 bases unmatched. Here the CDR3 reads CASSSGQGTDRGYTF. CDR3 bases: TGCGCCAGCAGCTCGGGACAGGGGACCGACCGTGGCTACACCTTC.

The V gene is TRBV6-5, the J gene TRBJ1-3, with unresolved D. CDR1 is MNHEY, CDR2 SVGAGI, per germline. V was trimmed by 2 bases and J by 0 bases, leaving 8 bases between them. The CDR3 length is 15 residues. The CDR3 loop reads CASSYASDSGNTIYF. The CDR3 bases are TGTGCCAGCAGTTACGCCAGCGACTCTGGAAACACCATATATTTT.

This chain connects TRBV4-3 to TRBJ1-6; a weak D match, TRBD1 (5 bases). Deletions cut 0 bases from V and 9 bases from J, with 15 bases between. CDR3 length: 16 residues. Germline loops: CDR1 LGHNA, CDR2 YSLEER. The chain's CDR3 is CASSQDWGEGISPLHF. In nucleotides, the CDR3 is TGCGCCAGCAGCCAAGATTGGGGGGAGGGAATTTCACCCCTCCACTTT.

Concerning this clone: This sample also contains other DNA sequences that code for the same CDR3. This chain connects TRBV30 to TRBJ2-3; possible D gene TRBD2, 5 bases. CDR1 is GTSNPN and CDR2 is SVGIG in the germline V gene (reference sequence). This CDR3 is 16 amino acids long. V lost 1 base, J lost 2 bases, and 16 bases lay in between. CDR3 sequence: CAWSAGLSLVTDTQYF. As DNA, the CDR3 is TGTGCCTGGAGTGCAGGACTTTCGCTAGTCACAGATACGCAGTATTTT.

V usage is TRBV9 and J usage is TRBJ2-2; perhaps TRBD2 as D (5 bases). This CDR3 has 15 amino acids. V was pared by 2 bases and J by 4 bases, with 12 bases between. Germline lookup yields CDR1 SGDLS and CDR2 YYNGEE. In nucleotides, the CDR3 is TGTGCCAGCAGCGTCAGAGGGAGCTCCACCGGGGAGCTGTTTTTT. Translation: CASSVRGSSTGELFF.

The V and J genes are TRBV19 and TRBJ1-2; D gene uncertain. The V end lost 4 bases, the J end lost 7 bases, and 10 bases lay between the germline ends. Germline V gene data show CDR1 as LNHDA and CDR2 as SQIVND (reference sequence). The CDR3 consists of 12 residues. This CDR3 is CASSTLSRGYTF. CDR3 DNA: TGTGCCAGTAGTACCCTCTCGCGTGGCTACACCTTC.

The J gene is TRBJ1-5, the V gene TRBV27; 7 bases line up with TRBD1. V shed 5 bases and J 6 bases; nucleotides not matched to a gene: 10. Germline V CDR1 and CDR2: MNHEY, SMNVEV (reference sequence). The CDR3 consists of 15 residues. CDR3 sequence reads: CASSPYPGGGQPQHF. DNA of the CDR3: TGTGCCAGCAGTCCCTACCCAGGGGGAGGTCAGCCCCAGCATTTT.

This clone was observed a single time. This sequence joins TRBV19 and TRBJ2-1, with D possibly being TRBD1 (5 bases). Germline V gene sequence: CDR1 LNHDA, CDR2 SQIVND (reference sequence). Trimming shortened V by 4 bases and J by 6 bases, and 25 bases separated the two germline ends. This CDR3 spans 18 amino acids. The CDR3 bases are TGTGCCAGTAGTAATATCGTGGCCTCACGGGTTAGGGGCAATGAGCAGTTCTTC. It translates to CASSNIVASRVRGNEQFF. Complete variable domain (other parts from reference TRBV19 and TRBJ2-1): DGGITQSPKYLFRKEGQNVTLSCEQNLNHDAMYWYRQDPGQGLRLIYYSQIVNDFQKGDIAEGYSVSREKKESFPLTVTSAQKNPTAFYLCASSNIVASRVRGNEQFFGPGTRLTVL.